This entry lists 29 T cell receptor beta chains sequenced from one sample in a study of early T cells in non-severe SARS-CoV-2 infection. Each CDR3 protein gets one entry after TCRdb re-called the 5' RACE reads with MiXCR. Among 23,000 or so distinct CDR3 sequences listed, roughly 5% were seen once. Specimen: whole blood. These receptors were taken from an adult who was a healthcare worker with PCR-confirmed SARS-CoV-2 infection or an uninfected control (not recorded which).

Only a few counts were recorded for this clonotype. The chain links TRBV9 to TRBJ2-3; D gene ambiguous. Germline CDR1 reads SGDLS; CDR2 reads YYNGEE. CDR3 length equals 14 residues. The V end lost 4 bases, the J end lost 4 bases, and 13 bases lay between the germline ends. The CDR3 is CASSTSLGADTQYF. The CDR3 DNA sequence: TGTGCCAGCAGCACCTCCCTCGGAGCAGATACGCAGTATTTT.

V is TRBV7-2 and J is TRBJ2-2, with TRBD1 matching 7 bases. The CDR3 totals 18 residues. Germline V gene data show CDR1 as SGHTA and CDR2 as FQGNSA. The ends lost 1 base at V and 1 base at J; junction bases unmatched: 9. The CDR3 region is CASSLDIRGRLNTGELFF. CDR3 DNA: TGTGCCAGCAGCTTAGATATAAGGGGGCGGTTGAACACCGGGGAGCTGTTTTTT.

The chain carries TRBV9 and TRBJ2-5; 10 bases agree with TRBD2. The CDR3 length is 16 residues. V lost 0 bases and J lost 5; bases outside the gene matches: 7. Germline-derived CDR1 and CDR2 are SGDLS and YYNGEE. CDR3 in DNA: TGTGCCAGCAGCGTAGCGGCTAGCGGGAGTTGGGAGACCCAGTACTTC. The encoded protein is CASSVAASGSWETQYF. The full variable domain, rest sourced from reference TRBV9 and TRBJ2-5, is DSGVTQTPKHLITATGQRVTLRCSPRSGDLSVYWYQQSLDQGLQFLIQYYNGEERAKGNILERFSAQQFPDLHSELNLSSLELGDSALYFCASSVAASGSWETQYFGPGTRLLVL.

The genes are TRBV4-1 and TRBJ2-6; D is ambiguous. The CDR3 is made up of 16 amino acids. V was cut by 7 bases and J by 0 bases, with 13 bases left in between. Germline V gene lookup returns CDR1 MGHRA and CDR2 YSYEKL. CDR3 sequence (DNA): TGCGCCAGCACCGACCGAGGCACCTCTGGGGCCAACGTCCTGACTTTC. Protein sequence: CASTDRGTSGANVLTF.

This clonotype was found many times. The CDR3 protein is CASSQDPRGTYNEQFF. In DNA, the CDR3 is TGCGCCAGCAGCCAAGATCCCCGGGGTACCTACAATGAGCAGTTCTTC. J is TRBJ2-1 and V is TRBV4-3; D possibly corresponds to TRBD2 (5 bases). The V end lost 0 bases, the J end lost 2 bases, and 11 bases lay between the germline ends. Germline V gene sequence: CDR1 LGHNA, CDR2 YSLEER. The CDR3 is 16 amino acids.

This clonotype was observed at least ten times. The chain recombines TRBV12-3 or TRBV12-4 with TRBJ1-2; a possible D gene is TRBD1 (6 bases). CDR3 length: 15 residues. The V end lost 5 bases, the J end lost 8 bases, and 21 bases lay between the germline ends. This chain's CDR3 is CASSPNPSGGAGYTF. In DNA, the CDR3 is TGTGCCAGCAGTCCGAACCCTTCCGGGGGCGCGGGCTACACCTTC.

The chain joins TRBV20-1 to TRBJ1-1; 7 nucleotides match TRBD1. The CDR3 length is 14 residues. V shed 2 bases and J 1 base; nucleotides not matched to a gene: 4. The germline V gene has CDR1 DFQATT and CDR2 SNEGSKA (reference sequence). CDR3 in DNA: TGCAGTGCTAGAAGACAGGGAGGGAACACTGAAGCTTTCTTT. Amino acid sequence: CSARRQGGNTEAFF.

This clonotype was seen repeatedly, ten times or more. The rearrangement links TRBV5-1 to TRBJ2-7; 9 bases agree with TRBD1. Unmatched junction bases numbered 8, after V lost 3 bases and J lost 7 bases. Germline loops: CDR1 SGHRS, CDR2 YFSETQ. This CDR3 is 14 amino acids long. CDR3 sequence (DNA): TGCGCCAGCAGCTCTCAACAGGGGGCGGGGGAGCAGTACTTC. This gives the protein CASSSQQGAGEQYF.

The chain recombines TRBV11-2 with TRBJ2-3, with 7 bases matching TRBD2. CDR1 and CDR2 (germline): SGHAT, FQNNGV. The ends lost 0 bases at V and 12 bases at J; junction bases unmatched: 6. This CDR3 has 13 amino acids. CDR3 residues: CASSLEGAGAQYF. CDR3 DNA: TGTGCCAGCAGCTTAGAAGGCGCGGGAGCCCAGTATTTT.

The genes are TRBV6-6 and TRBJ2-1; 9 bases map to TRBD2. The CDR3 runs 15 residues. J gave up 7 bases and V 10 bases, and 14 bases lay outside the gene matches. CDR1 and CDR2 from the germline V gene are MNHNY and SVGAGI (reference sequence). As DNA, the CDR3 is TGTGCCACCCTCCGGGGCGGGAGGGCTGAAAATGAGCAGTTCTTC. As protein: CATLRGGRAENEQFF.

The sample holds a few counts of this clonotype. The chain uses TRBV2 and TRBJ2-1; no clear D. CDR1 SNHLY and CDR2 FYNNEI come from the germline V gene. CDR3 length equals 14 residues. V gave up 4 bases and J gave up 3 bases, with 10 bases separating them. For the CDR3, the DNA is TGTGCCAGCAGTGTTAGTATTAGCTACAATGAGCAGTTCTTC. Translating it yields CASSVSISYNEQFF.

This clonotype was recorded at least ten times. The genes are TRBV4-2 and TRBJ2-1; no clear D. Germline CDR1 and CDR2: LGHNA and YNFKEQ. The V end was cut by 3 bases, the J end by 9 bases, with 12 bases between. The CDR3 has 13 amino acids. CDR3 region: CASSQATDREQFF. As DNA, the CDR3 is TGTGCCAGCAGCCAGGCTACGGATCGTGAGCAGTTCTTC.

The chain links TRBV5-4 to TRBJ2-7; 13 bases are a match to TRBD2. Germline assignment: CDR1 SGHNT and CDR2 YYREEE (reference sequence). This CDR3 is built from 15 residues. J gave up 4 bases and V 4 bases, and 5 bases lay outside the gene matches. The CDR3: CASSPGLAGAYEQYV. Here the CDR3 DNA reads TGTGCCAGCAGCCCCGGACTAGCGGGAGCGTACGAGCAGTACGTC.

This clonotype was seen only a few times. The chain uses TRBV19 and TRBJ2-1, with 8 bases matching TRBD1. This CDR3 region has 14 residues. Germline CDR1 LNHDA, CDR2 SQIVND (reference sequence). Trimming removed 6 bases from V and 2 bases from J; junction bases left unmatched: 3. The DNA of the CDR3 is TGTGCCAGTAGGGGACAGGTCACCTACAATGAGCAGTTCTTC. Translated: CASRGQVTYNEQFF.

This clonotype was recorded many times. The J gene is TRBJ2-3, the V gene TRBV5-4, with D uncertain. There are 13 residues in the CDR3. Between the trimmed V and J ends, which lost 1 base and 3 bases, there was a span of 6 bases. CDR1 SGHNT and CDR2 YYREEE come from the germline V gene (reference sequence). CDR3 sequence (DNA): TGTGCCAGCAGCTTGCCGATGACAGATACGCAGTATTTT. It is translated as CASSLPMTDTQYF.

This clonotype turned up a few times. In DNA form, the CDR3 reads TGTGCCAGCAGCCCCGACGGACCCCCCACCGGGGAGCTGTTTTTT. This encodes CASSPDGPPTGELFF. This chain uses TRBV7-9 with TRBJ2-2; D uncertain. This CDR3 has 15 amino acids. Germline CDR1 and CDR2: SEHNR and FQNEAQ (reference sequence). V was pared by 5 bases and J by 4 bases, with 14 bases between.

This clonotype was counted at least ten times. This rearrangement joins TRBV2 to TRBJ2-1, with 9 nucleotides matching TRBD1. V was clipped by 5 bases and J by 3 bases; unmatched bases: 5. Looked up from germline, CDR1 is SNHLY and CDR2 is FYNNEI. The CDR3 is made up of 15 amino acids. CDR3 nucleotide sequence: TGTGCCAGCAGTTTACAGGGGGCGGTCTACAATGAGCAGTTCTTC. It codes for CASSLQGAVYNEQFF.

This clonotype has at least ten counts. V is TRBV29-1 and J is TRBJ2-1; TRBD1 matches 9 bases. V lost 4 bases and J lost 6; bases outside the gene matches: 4. The CDR3 has 13 residues. Germline CDR1 SQVTM, CDR2 ANQGSEA. CDR3 sequence reads: CSVVGTGRNEQFF. The CDR3 coding sequence is TGCAGCGTTGTAGGGACAGGGCGCAATGAGCAGTTCTTC.

In this sample, this clonotype turned up many times. At one of its ends the junction is not consistent with the germline gene, which may arise from a read error. The gene calls are TRBV14 and TRBJ1-2; D not certain. In germline, CDR1 is SGHDN, CDR2 FVKESK. CDR3 length equals 14 residues. The CDR3 sequence is CASSQDFGRREVRF. CDR3 DNA: TGTGCCAGCAGCCAAGATTTTGGGAGGAGAGAAGTGCGCTTC. Full variable domain (remainder filled in from reference TRBV14 and TRBJ1-2): EAGVTQFPSHSVIEKGQTVTLRCDPISGHDNLYWYRRVMGKEIKFLLHFVKESKQDESGMPNNRFLAERTGGTYSTLKVQPAELEDSGVYFCASSQDFGRREVRFGSGTRLTVV.

The table lists this clonotype with many counts. This chain links TRBV9 with TRBJ1-3, with 9 bases matching TRBD1. Looked up from germline, CDR1 is SGDLS and CDR2 is YYNGEE. The CDR3 has 16 amino acids. V lost 0 bases and J lost 2; bases outside the gene matches: 3. The CDR3 sequence: CASSVGDRVPGNTIYF. DNA for the CDR3: TGTGCCAGCAGCGTAGGGGACAGGGTTCCTGGAAACACCATATATTTT.

The table lists this clonotype with a few counts. This chain connects TRBV20-1 to TRBJ1-1; D ambiguous. Trimming removed 4 bases at V and 1 base at J, with 10 bases between. This CDR3 has 13 amino acids. Germline CDR1 DFQATT, CDR2 SNEGSKA (reference sequence). The DNA for the CDR3 is TGCAGTGCTAATGTCGGGAAGAACACTGAAGCTTTCTTT. It is translated as CSANVGKNTEAFF.

This chain joins TRBV20-1 and TRBJ2-5; 13 bases map to TRBD2. The germline gives CDR1 DFQATT, CDR2 SNEGSKA (reference sequence). V shed 5 bases, J shed 7 bases, and the junction held 7 bases outside the gene matches. This CDR3 region has 14 residues. CDR3 protein: CSAGTSGTSRTQYF. DNA of the CDR3: TGCAGTGCTGGGACTAGCGGGACGTCTCGGACCCAGTACTTC.

This clonotype was seen at least ten times. V is TRBV13 and J is TRBJ2-3; D is ambiguous. This CDR3 comprises 17 residues. CDR1 is PRHDT, CDR2 FYEKMQ, per germline (reference sequence). The V gene lost 5 bases and the J gene lost 2 bases, with 20 bases spanning the gap. The CDR3, as DNA: TGTGCCAGCAGCCGCAGTCTAAGTGGGCCCTTCACAGATACGCAGTATTTT. This translates into CASSRSLSGPFTDTQYF.

This clonotype was counted ten times or more. CDR3 in amino acids: CASSLAGTANTEAFF. The CDR3 DNA is TGTGCCAGCAGCTTGGCCGGGACAGCTAACACTGAAGCTTTCTTT. The chain combines TRBV5-4 with TRBJ1-1; 7 positions agree with TRBD1. In germline, CDR1 is SGHNT, CDR2 YYREEE (reference sequence). The CDR3 loop spans 15 amino acids. The trim removed 0 bases at V and 2 bases at J, leaving 4 bases unmatched.

Ten or more counts support this clonotype. The chain employs TRBV19 and TRBJ2-1, with 8 bases aligning to TRBD2. With V trimmed by 3 bases and J by 6 bases, 7 bases remained unmatched. Germline lookup yields CDR1 LNHDA and CDR2 SQIVND (reference sequence). The CDR3 consists of 15 residues. The CDR3 DNA sequence: TGTGCCAGTAGTATTGAAGGGACTAGAGGCAATGAGCAGTTCTTC. Encoded protein: CASSIEGTRGNEQFF.

This clonotype came up a few times. The J gene is TRBJ2-1, the V gene TRBV7-8, with 7 bases fitting TRBD2. V lost 3 bases to trimming and J lost 5 bases; unmatched junction nucleotides: 16. Germline CDR1 is SGHVS and CDR2 is FQNEAQ. The CDR3 runs 18 residues. The CDR3 DNA is TGTGCCAGCAGCTTTTTTGCGAGGGAGGGCCCGATTGACAATGAGCAGTTCTTC. Its protein is CASSFFAREGPIDNEQFF.

Ten or more counts support this clonotype. The chain uses TRBV29-1 and TRBJ2-6; 7 bases map to TRBD2. Germline V lookup: CDR1 SQVTM, CDR2 ANQGSEA. After removal of 7 bases from V and 0 bases from J, the junction contained 9 bases not matched to a gene. The CDR3 spans 16 residues. The CDR3 region has the DNA TGCAGCGCAGTAGCGGGTCCCCTCTCTGGGGCCAACGTCCTGACTTTC. Amino acids: CSAVAGPLSGANVLTF.

The chain links TRBV20-1 to TRBJ2-7; tentatively, D is TRBD2 (5 bases). The CDR3 length is 15 residues. Between the trimmed V and J ends, which lost 7 bases and 2 bases, there was a span of 21 bases. Germline CDR1 and CDR2: DFQATT and SNEGSKA (reference sequence). CDR3 nucleotides: TGCAGTGTCAGAGAGGGCTCCTACCTAGCCTACGAGCAGTACTTC. It is translated as CSVREGSYLAYEQYF.

In its sample, this clonotype was seen many times. The V gene is TRBV25-1, the J gene TRBJ2-1; tentatively, D is TRBD1 (6 bases). Germline CDR1 reads MGHDK; CDR2 reads SYGVNS. The ends were cut back, 7 bases at V and 8 bases at J, with 21 bases in the middle. This CDR3 spans 15 amino acids. The CDR3 protein is CASTPSVEAGDEQFF. The CDR3 DNA sequence: TGTGCCAGCACCCCCAGCGTCGAGGCAGGGGATGAGCAGTTCTTC.